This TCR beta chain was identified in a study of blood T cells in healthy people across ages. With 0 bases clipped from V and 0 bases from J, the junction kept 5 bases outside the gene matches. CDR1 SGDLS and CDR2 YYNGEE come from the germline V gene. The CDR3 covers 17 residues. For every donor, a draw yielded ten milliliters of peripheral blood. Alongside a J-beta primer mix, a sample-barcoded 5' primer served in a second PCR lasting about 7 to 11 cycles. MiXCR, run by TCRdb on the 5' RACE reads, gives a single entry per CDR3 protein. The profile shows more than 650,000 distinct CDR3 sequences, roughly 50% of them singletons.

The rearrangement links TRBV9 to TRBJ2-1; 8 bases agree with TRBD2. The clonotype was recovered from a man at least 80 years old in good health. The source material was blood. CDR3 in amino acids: CASSVGAGGFSYNEQFF. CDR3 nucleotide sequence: TGTGCCAGCAGCGTAGGGGCGGGAGGATTCTCCTACAATGAGCAGTTCTTC. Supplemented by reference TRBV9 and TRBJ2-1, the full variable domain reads DSGVTQTPKHLITATGQRVTLRCSPRSGDLSVYWYQQSLDQGLQFLIQYYNGEERAKGNILERFSAQQFPDLHSELNLSSLELGDSALYFCASSVGAGGFSYNEQFFGPGTRLTVL.